The source of this TCR beta chain is a study of blood T cell repertoires in COVID-19. Study context: Sites across the United States, Italy and Spain contributed samples from acute and convalescent COVID-19.

Germline CDR1 and CDR2: MNHEY and SVGAGI. This CDR3 has 14 amino acids. V was shortened by 6 bases and J by 2 bases, with 13 bases between the two germline ends. Seattle patients were enrolled while actively infected and followed longitudinally. In the original workflow: Amplification of reference gene primers was used by the study to estimate nucleated cell counts. TCRdb's copy holds only in-frame clones and misses some; the assay was immunoSEQ multiplex PCR. That table furnishes V, J and clone size, whereas the DNA furnished D and trimming. The sample yields 130,000 or so clones, 88% seen once. This receptor was obtained from a human donor with COVID-19, enrolled during active disease. The donor label of this sample is uncertain. The sample consisted of peripheral blood. V is TRBV6-5 and J is TRBJ2-5; a possible D gene is TRBD1 (6 bases). The CDR3 region has the DNA TGTGCCAGCAGAGACAGTGACAGGCAAGAGACCCAGTACTTC. Its translation: CASRDSDRQETQYF.